The rows below give T cell receptor beta chains drawn from one sample of a study of molecular identifiers for immune sequencing clone quantification. Each CDR3 protein gets one entry after TCRdb re-called the PCR reads with MiXCR. The sample has about half a million distinct CDR3 sequences, about a fifth seen once. Sample: naive CD8+ T cells from blood, with Jurkat cell RNA spiked in. All receptors come from a human donor in good health. Some libraries in this study had Jurkat cell RNA spiked in. CDR3s include the opening cysteine and the closing phenylalanine or tryptophan. A D gene is named only where the DNA matches it firmly. Not all rows give a size; the values are once, few, many and, for expanded clones, a class.

abundance	v_gene	d_gene	j_gene	CDR3aa	CDR3nt
few	TRBV6-2/TRBV6-3	-	TRBJ2-5	CASTNNVDQETQYF	TGTGCCAGCACCAACAACGTGGATCAAGAGACCCAGTACTTC
few	TRBV4-3	-	TRBJ2-1	CASNQSREQFF	TGCGCCAGCAACCAGTCGCGGGAGCAGTTCTTC
few	TRBV13	-	TRBJ2-3	CACSFIQDRSDTQYF	TGTGCCTGCAGCTTTATCCAGGACCGTTCAGATACGCAGTATTTT
few	TRBV27	TRBD2	TRBJ2-1	CASSPWTSGSSNEQFF	TGTGCCAGCAGTCCATGGACTAGCGGGAGCAGTAATGAGCAGTTCTTC
few	TRBV20-1	-	TRBJ2-7	CSARMTATYEQYF	TGCAGTGCTAGGATGACAGCTACCTACGAGCAGTACTTC
many	TRBV6-5	-	TRBJ2-7	CASRGRTYEQYF	TGTGCCAGCAGGGGGCGGACCTACGAGCAGTACTTC
-	TRBV20-1	TRBD2	TRBJ2-2	CSAIGLTSGGAGELFF	TGCAGTGCTATCGGTCTGACTAGCGGGGGGGCCGGGGAGCTGTTTTTT
many	TRBV4-1	-	TRBJ2-5	CASSQEQGMETQYF	TGCGCCAGCAGCCAAGAGCAGGGGATGGAGACCCAGTACTTC
few	TRBV21-1	-	TRBJ2-3	CASSTDSGGSGDTQYF	TGTGCCAGCAGCACAGATAGCGGGGGCAGCGGGGATACGCAGTATTTT
-	TRBV30	-	TRBJ1-1	CAWTPDSTGEAFF	TGTGCCTGGACCCCGGACTCGACAGGTGAAGCTTTCTTT
-	TRBV9	-	TRBJ2-5	CASSLGDPYQETQYF	TGTGCCAGCAGCTTAGGGGACCCGTACCAAGAGACCCAGTACTTC
few	TRBV5-8	-	TRBJ1-5	CASSPRTANQPQHF	TGTGCCAGCAGCCCAAGGACAGCGAATCAGCCCCAGCATTTT
many	TRBV5-1	-	TRBJ1-1	CASSFKGVNTEAFF	TGCGCCAGCAGCTTTAAAGGAGTGAACACTGAAGCTTTCTTT
many	TRBV28	TRBD1	TRBJ1-4	CASSRPAGGLSLEKLFF	TGTGCCAGCAGCCGCCCCGCAGGGGGCCTGAGCCTCGAAAAACTGTTTTTT
few	TRBV19	-	TRBJ2-6	CASSITEYSGANVLTF	TGTGCCAGTAGTATAACGGAGTACTCTGGGGCCAACGTCCTGACTTTC
many	TRBV27	-	TRBJ1-5	CASSSYTGFFRQPQHF	TGTGCCAGCAGTTCATACACAGGGTTTTTCCGGCAGCCCCAGCATTTT
many	TRBV7-2	TRBD2	TRBJ2-3	CASSLSSLGLAGGTDTQYF	TGTGCCAGCAGCTTATCTTCTCTCGGACTAGCAGGTGGAACAGATACGCAGTATTTT
-	TRBV28	TRBD1	TRBJ2-5	CASSLLAGGWQETQYF	TGTGCCAGCAGTTTACTGGCAGGGGGCTGGCAAGAGACCCAGTACTTC
many	TRBV7-9	TRBD1	TRBJ2-7	CAISGQGYEQYF	TGTGCCATCTCGGGACAGGGCTACGAGCAGTACTTC
many	TRBV9	TRBD1	TRBJ1-2	CASSPPDRGYGYTF	TGTGCCAGCAGCCCACCAGACAGGGGCTATGGCTACACCTTC
-	TRBV15	-	TRBJ2-1	CATNAYNEQFF	TGTGCCACCAACGCGTACAATGAGCAGTTCTTC
-	TRBV19	TRBD2	TRBJ2-1	CASSTQSGSSYNEQFF	TGTGCCAGTAGTACTCAGAGCGGGAGCTCCTACAATGAGCAGTTCTTC
-	TRBV20-1	TRBD2	TRBJ2-3	CSARDRKVPGLGADTQYF	TGCAGTGCTAGAGATAGGAAAGTCCCGGGACTAGGTGCAGATACGCAGTATTTT
-	TRBV7-9	-	TRBJ2-7	CASSWEVYEQYF	TGTGCCAGCAGCTGGGAGGTCTACGAGCAGTACTTC
many	TRBV14	-	TRBJ2-7	CASSQGGSRFYEQYF	TGTGCCAGCAGCCAAGGGGGAAGCCGCTTTTACGAGCAGTACTTC
few	TRBV10-2	-	TRBJ1-1	CASTLTSNTEAFF	TGCGCCAGCACCCTGACATCGAACACTGAAGCTTTCTTT
many	TRBV7-9	-	TRBJ2-2	CASSRTPGDANTGELFF	TGTGCCAGCAGCCGAACACCTGGGGACGCGAACACCGGGGAGCTGTTTTTT
many	TRBV20-1	TRBD2	TRBJ2-7	CSARDPGTSTYEQYF	TGCAGTGCTAGAGATCCGGGGACTAGTACCTACGAGCAGTACTTC
many	TRBV9	-	TRBJ2-7	CASSPDGGSPYEQYF	TGTGCCAGCAGCCCGGATGGGGGGAGTCCCTACGAGCAGTACTTC
once	TRBV5-1	-	TRBJ2-5	CASSNISPSRETQCF	TGCGCCAGCAGCAACATTAGCCCATCCCGAGAGACCCAGTGCTTC
few	TRBV11-3	TRBD2	TRBJ2-1	CASSLFLAGVDEQFF	TGTGCCAGCAGCTTATTCCTAGCGGGAGTGGATGAGCAGTTCTTC
-	TRBV7-6	-	TRBJ2-2	CASRYRDEDTGELFF	TGTGCCAGCAGGTACCGGGACGAGGACACCGGGGAGCTGTTTTTT
few	TRBV30	TRBD1	TRBJ1-5	CAWGVGTVSNQPQHF	TGTGCCTGGGGTGTAGGGACAGTTAGCAATCAGCCCCAGCATTTT
-	TRBV20-1	-	TRBJ2-3	CSADRLDLTDTQYF	TGCAGTGCCGATCGACTAGACCTCACAGATACGCAGTATTTT
-	TRBV6-5	-	TRBJ1-1	CATHLGTEAFF	TGTGCCACCCATCTTGGAACTGAAGCTTTCTTT
-	TRBV12-3/TRBV12-4	-	TRBJ2-1	CASSLVLHNEQFF	TGTGCCAGCAGTTTGGTCTTGCACAATGAGCAGTTCTTC
-	TRBV27	-	TRBJ2-3	CASSTVRGPATDTQYF	TGTGCCAGCAGTACAGTGAGAGGACCAGCCACAGATACGCAGTATTTT
few	TRBV3-1	-	TRBJ1-1	CASSQAPTGNTEAFF	TGTGCCAGCAGCCAAGCCCCTACAGGGAACACTGAAGCTTTCTTT
few	TRBV11-3	-	TRBJ1-5	CASSFSGGGGNQPQHF	TGTGCCAGCAGCTTCAGCGGAGGGGGTGGCAATCAGCCCCAGCATTTT
-	TRBV4-3	TRBD1	TRBJ2-7	CASSQDSQGAFYEQYF	TGCGCCAGCAGCCAAGATAGCCAGGGGGCTTTCTACGAGCAGTACTTC
few	TRBV4-3	-	TRBJ2-7	CASSQARTGITEYEQYF	TGCGCCAGCAGCCAGGCGAGAACAGGGATTACAGAATACGAGCAGTACTTC
-	TRBV5-3	-	TRBJ2-7	CASRSGPLTAEQYF	TGTGCCAGCAGGTCGGGACCCCTAACCGCCGAGCAGTACTTC
once	TRBV20-1	-	TRBJ2-7	CSARDPNYSYEQYF	TGCAGTGCTAGAGATCCTAATTACTCCTACGAGCAGTACTTC
many	TRBV6-5	-	TRBJ2-7	CASSFQGFEGEQYF	TGTGCCAGCAGTTTCCAGGGATTCGAGGGCGAGCAGTACTTC
few	TRBV20-1	-	TRBJ2-5	CSAGTGSMETQYF	TGCAGTGCCGGAACAGGTTCGATGGAGACCCAGTACTTC